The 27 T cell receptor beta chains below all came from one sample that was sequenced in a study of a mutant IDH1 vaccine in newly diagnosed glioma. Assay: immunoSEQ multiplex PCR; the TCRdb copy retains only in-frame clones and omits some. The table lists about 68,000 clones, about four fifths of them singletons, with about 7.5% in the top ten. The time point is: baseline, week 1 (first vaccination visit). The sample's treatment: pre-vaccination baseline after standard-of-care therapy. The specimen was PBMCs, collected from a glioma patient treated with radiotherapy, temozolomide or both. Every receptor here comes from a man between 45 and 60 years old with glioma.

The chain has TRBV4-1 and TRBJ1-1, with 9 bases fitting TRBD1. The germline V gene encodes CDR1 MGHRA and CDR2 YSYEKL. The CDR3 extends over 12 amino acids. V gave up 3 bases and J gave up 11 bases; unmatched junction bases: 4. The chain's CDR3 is CASSQETGGAFF. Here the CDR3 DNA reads TGCGCCAGCAGCCAGGAGACAGGGGGTGCTTTCTTT.

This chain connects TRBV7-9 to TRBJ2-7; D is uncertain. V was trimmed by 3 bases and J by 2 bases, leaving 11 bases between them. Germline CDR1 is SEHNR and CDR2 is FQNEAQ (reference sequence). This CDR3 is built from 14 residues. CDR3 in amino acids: CASSFEAPTYEQYF. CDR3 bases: TGTGCCAGCAGCTTCGAGGCCCCAACCTACGAGCAGTACTTC.

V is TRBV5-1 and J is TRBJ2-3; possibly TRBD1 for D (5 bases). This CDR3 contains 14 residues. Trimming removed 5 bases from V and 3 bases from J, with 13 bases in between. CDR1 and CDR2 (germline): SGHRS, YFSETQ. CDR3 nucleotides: TGCGCCAGCAGTGACCCCCAGGGAACAGATACGCAGTATTTT. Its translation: CASSDPQGTDTQYF. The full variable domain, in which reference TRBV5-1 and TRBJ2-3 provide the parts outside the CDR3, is KAGVTQTPRYLIKTRGQQVTLSCSPISGHRSVSWYQQTPGQGLQFLFEYFSETQRNKGNFPGRFSGRQFSNSRSEMNVSTLELGDSALYLCASSDPQGTDTQYFGPGTRLTVL.

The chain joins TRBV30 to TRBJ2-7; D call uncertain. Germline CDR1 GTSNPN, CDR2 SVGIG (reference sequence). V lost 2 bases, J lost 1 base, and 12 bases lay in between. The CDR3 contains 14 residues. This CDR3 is CAWSPLQQSYEQYF. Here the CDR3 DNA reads TGTGCCTGGAGTCCCCTTCAGCAGTCCTACGAGCAGTACTTC.

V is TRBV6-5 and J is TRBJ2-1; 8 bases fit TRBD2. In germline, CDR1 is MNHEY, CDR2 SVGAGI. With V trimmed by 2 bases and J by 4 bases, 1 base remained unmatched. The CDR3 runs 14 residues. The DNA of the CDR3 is TGTGCCAGCAGTTACGGCGGGGGGTACAATGAGCAGTTCTTC. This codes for CASSYGGGYNEQFF.

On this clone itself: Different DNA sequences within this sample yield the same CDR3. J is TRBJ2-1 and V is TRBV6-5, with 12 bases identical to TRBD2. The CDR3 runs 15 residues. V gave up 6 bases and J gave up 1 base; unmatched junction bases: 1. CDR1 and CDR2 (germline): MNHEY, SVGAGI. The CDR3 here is CASRTSGSSYNEQFF. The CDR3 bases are TGTGCCAGCAGGACTAGCGGGAGTTCCTACAATGAGCAGTTCTTC.

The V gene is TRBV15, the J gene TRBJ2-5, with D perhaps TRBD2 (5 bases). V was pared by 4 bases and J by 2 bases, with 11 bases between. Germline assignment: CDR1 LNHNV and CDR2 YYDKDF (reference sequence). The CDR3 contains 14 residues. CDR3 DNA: TGTGCCACCAGCACCGCCGGGGAGCAAGAGACCCAGTACTTC. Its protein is CATSTAGEQETQYF.

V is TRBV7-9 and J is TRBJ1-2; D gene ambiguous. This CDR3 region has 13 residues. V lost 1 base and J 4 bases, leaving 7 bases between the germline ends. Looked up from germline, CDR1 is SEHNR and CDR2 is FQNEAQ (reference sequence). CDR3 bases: TGTGCCAGCAGCTTAGGGGCGTCCTATGGCTACACCTTC. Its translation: CASSLGASYGYTF.

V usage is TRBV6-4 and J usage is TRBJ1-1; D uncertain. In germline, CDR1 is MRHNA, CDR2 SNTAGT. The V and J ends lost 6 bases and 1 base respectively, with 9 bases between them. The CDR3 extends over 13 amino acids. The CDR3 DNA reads TGTGCCAGCAGGAACGACGGGAACACTGAAGCTTTCTTT. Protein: CASRNDGNTEAFF.

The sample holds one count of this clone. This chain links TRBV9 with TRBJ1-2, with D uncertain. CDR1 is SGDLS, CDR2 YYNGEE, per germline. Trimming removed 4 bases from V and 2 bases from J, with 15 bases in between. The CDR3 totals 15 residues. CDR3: CASSPEAPTNYGYTF. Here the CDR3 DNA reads TGTGCCAGCAGCCCCGAGGCTCCGACAAACTATGGCTACACCTTC.

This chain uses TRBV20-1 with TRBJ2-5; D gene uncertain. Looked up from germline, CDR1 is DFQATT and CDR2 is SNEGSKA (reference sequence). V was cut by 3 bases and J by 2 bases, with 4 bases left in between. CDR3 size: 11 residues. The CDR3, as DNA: TGCAGTGCTAGTGTGCAAGAGACCCAGTACTTC. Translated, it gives CSASVQETQYF.

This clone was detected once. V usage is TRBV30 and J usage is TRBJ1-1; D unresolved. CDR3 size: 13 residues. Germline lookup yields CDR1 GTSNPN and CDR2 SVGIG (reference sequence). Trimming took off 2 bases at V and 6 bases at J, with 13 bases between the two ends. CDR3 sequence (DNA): TGTGCCTGGAGTCCAAATACGTGGGCTGAAGCTTTCTTT. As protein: CAWSPNTWAEAFF.

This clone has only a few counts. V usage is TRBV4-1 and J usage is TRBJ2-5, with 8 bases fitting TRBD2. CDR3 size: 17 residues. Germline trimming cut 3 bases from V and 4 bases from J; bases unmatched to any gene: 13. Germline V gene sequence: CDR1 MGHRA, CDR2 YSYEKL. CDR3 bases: TGCGCCAGCAGCCAGCAGGGTAGCGGGGACCCCCGAGAGACCCAGTACTTC. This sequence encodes CASSQQGSGDPRETQYF.

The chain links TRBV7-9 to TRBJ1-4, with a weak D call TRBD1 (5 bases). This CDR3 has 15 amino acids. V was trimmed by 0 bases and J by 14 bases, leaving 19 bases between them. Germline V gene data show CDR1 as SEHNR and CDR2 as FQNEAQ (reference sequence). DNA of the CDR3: TGTGCCAGCAGCTTAGCGACGACGATTACACCAGGGCTGTTTTTT. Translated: CASSLATTITPGLFF.

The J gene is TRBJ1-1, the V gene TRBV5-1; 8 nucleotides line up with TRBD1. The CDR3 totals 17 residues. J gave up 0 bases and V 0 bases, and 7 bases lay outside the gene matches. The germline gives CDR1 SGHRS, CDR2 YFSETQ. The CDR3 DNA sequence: TGCGCCAGCAGCTTGGCCTACAGGGGGTTGATGAACACTGAAGCTTTCTTT. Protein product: CASSLAYRGLMNTEAFF. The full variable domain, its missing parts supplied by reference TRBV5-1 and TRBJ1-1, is KAGVTQTPRYLIKTRGQQVTLSCSPISGHRSVSWYQQTPGQGLQFLFEYFSETQRNKGNFPGRFSGRQFSNSRSEMNVSTLELGDSALYLCASSLAYRGLMNTEAFFGQGTRLTVV.

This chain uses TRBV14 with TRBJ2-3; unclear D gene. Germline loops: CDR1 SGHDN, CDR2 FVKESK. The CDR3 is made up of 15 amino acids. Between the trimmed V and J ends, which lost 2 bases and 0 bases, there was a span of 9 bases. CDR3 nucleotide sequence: TGTGCCAGCAGCCAACTGCTAACTAGCACAGATACGCAGTATTTT. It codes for CASSQLLTSTDTQYF.

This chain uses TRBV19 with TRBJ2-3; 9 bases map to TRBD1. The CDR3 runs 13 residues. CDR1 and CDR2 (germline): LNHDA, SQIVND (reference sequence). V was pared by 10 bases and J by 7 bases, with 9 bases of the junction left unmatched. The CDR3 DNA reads TGTGCCACCCGACAGGGGGGGACGAATACGCAGTATTTT. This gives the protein CATRQGGTNTQYF.

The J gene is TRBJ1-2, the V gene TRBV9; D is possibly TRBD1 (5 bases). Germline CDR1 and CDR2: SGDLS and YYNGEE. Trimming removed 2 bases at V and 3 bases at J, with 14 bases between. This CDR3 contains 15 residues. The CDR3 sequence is CASSVDGASHYGYTF. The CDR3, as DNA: TGTGCCAGCAGCGTGGATGGGGCGAGTCACTATGGCTACACCTTC.

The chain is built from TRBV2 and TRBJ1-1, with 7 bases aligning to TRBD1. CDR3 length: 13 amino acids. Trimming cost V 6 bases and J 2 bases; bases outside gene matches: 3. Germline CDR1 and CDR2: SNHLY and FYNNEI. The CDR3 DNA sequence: TGTGCCAGCAGAGACAGGGCCAACACTGAAGCTTTCTTT. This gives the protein CASRDRANTEAFF.

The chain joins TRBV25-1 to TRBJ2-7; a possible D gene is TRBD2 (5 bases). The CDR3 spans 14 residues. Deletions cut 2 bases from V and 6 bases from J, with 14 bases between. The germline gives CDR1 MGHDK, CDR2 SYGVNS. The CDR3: CASSEPGVVREQYF. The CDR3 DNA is TGTGCCAGCAGTGAACCCGGGGTCGTACGCGAGCAGTACTTC.

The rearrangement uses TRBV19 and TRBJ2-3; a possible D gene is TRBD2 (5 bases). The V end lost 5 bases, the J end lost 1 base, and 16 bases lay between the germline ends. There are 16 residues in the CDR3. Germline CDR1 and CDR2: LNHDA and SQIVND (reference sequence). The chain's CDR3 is CASSSRGALGTDTQYF. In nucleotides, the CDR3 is TGTGCCAGTAGTTCCCGGGGAGCCCTAGGCACAGATACGCAGTATTTT.

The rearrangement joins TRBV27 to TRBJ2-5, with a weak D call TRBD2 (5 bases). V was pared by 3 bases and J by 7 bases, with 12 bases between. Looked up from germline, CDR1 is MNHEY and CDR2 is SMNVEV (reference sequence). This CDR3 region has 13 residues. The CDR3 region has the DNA TGTGCCAGCAGTTTTGAACCCCGGGGGACCCAGTACTTC. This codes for CASSFEPRGTQYF.

Here the CDR3 DNA reads TGTGCCAGCAGCTTAGCGGCAGGGAGAACCGGGGAGCTGTTTTTT. This sequence encodes CASSLAAGRTGELFF. V gene TRBV7-9 combines with J gene TRBJ2-2; D possibly uses TRBD1 or TRBD2 (5 bases each). There are 15 residues in the CDR3. The germline V gene encodes CDR1 SEHNR and CDR2 FQNEAQ (reference sequence). V was pared by 0 bases and J by 5 bases, with 10 bases between.

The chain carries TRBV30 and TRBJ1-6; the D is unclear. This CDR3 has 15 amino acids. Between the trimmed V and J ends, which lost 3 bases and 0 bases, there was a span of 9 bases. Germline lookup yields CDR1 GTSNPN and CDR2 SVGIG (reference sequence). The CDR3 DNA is TGTGCCTGGAGGTTTACTAGCTCCTATAATTCACCCCTCCACTTT. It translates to CAWRFTSSYNSPLHF.

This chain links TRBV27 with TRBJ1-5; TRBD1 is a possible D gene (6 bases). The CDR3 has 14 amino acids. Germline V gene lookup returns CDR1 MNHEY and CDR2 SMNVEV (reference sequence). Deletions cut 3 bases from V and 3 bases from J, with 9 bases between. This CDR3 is CASSLRQDNQPQHF. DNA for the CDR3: TGTGCCAGCAGTTTGAGACAGGACAATCAGCCCCAGCATTTT.

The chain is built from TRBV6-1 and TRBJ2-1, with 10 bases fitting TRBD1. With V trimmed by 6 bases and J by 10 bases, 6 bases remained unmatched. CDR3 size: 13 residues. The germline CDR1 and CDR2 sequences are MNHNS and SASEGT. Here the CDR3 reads CASRGTGEWEQFF. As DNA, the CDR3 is TGTGCCAGCAGAGGGACAGGGGAATGGGAGCAGTTCTTC.

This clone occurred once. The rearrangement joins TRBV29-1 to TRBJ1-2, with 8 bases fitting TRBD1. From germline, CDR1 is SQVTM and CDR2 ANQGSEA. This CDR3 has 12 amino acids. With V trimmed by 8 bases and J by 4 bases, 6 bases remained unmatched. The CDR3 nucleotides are TGCAGCACGGGACAGGAGGGCTATGGCTACACCTTC. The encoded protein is CSTGQEGYGYTF. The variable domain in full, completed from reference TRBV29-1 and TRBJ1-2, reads SAVISQKPSRDICQRGTSLTIQCQVDSQVTMMFWYRQQPGQSLTLIATANQGSEATYESGFVIDKFPISRPNLTFSTLTVSNMSPEDSSIYLCSTGQEGYGYTFGSGTRLTVV.